The entry below describes one T cell receptor (beta chain). Its antigen remains unknown. The data belong to a study of T cell responses to AZD1222 COVID-19 vaccine. About the study: Second-dose schedules of about 4 or about 12 weeks were combined.

V was clipped by 5 bases and J by 0 bases, with 24 bases between them. The CDR3 loop spans 19 amino acids. In germline, CDR1 is SNHLY, CDR2 FYNNEI. Study-wide results and caveats: The number of AZD1222 recipients seropositive at baseline was only 6 or 7.

Assay: immunoSEQ multiplex PCR; the TCRdb copy retains only in-frame clones and omits some. The sample has about 83,000 clones; around 88% are singletons. V and J are TRBV2 and TRBJ2-3; no clear D gene. The sample was peripheral blood, taken on day 0 of AZD1222 vaccination. The clonotype comes from an adult in good health. The CDR3 DNA follows: TGTGCCAGCAGTCCCTGGACGAGAACTACGGCCTCTAGCACAGATACGCAGTATTTT. This encodes CASSPWTRTTASSTDTQYF.